Each of the 8 T cell receptor beta chains below was sequenced from the same sample in a study of T cell responses to AZD1222 COVID-19 vaccine. Measured with immunoSEQ multiplex PCR; TCRdb has only the in-frame clones, and not every one. The sample has over 110,000 clones; just under 95% are singletons. The sequences come from peripheral blood, collected on day 0 of AZD1222 vaccination. These receptors were obtained from an adult in good health.

V and J are TRBV4-1 and TRBJ1-3; 7 nucleotides match TRBD1. V gave up 3 bases and J gave up 5 bases; unmatched junction bases: 10. Germline CDR1 reads MGHRA; CDR2 reads YSYEKL. This CDR3 has 16 amino acids. CDR3 region: CASSHPLTGTRNTIYF. Here the CDR3 DNA reads TGCGCCAGCAGCCACCCCCTGACAGGGACGAGAAACACCATATATTTT.

The chain recombines TRBV18 with TRBJ1-1, with 8 bases aligning to TRBD1. Germline CDR1 is KGHSH and CDR2 is LQKENI. CDR3 length: 15 residues. The ends lost 3 bases at V and 4 bases at J; junction bases unmatched: 7. The CDR3 is CASSPQTGGGTEAFF. CDR3 DNA: TGTGCCAGCTCACCCCAAACAGGGGGAGGCACTGAAGCTTTCTTT.

V is TRBV27 and J is TRBJ1-2, with no clear D. Trimming removed 2 bases at V and 3 bases at J, with 10 bases between. The CDR3 runs to 14 residues. Germline CDR1 reads MNHEY; CDR2 reads SMNVEV (reference sequence). The CDR3 region has the DNA TGTGCCAGCAGTTTAAGGCCCTGGGACTATGGCTACACCTTC. This gives the protein CASSLRPWDYGYTF.

The rearrangement uses TRBV4-1 and TRBJ2-2; D gene unclear. CDR1 is MGHRA, CDR2 YSYEKL, per germline. Trimming left V 4 bases short and J 8 bases short, with 17 bases between. The CDR3 sequence is 15 residues long. The CDR3 DNA reads TGCGCCAGCAGCCCCCTGCGGTTCGAGATAGGGGAGCTGTTTTTT. Translating it yields CASSPLRFEIGELFF.

This clone was observed once. The chain joins TRBV9 to TRBJ1-2; D perhaps matches TRBD1 (5 bases). Trimming left V 4 bases short and J 7 bases short, with 20 bases between. Germline V lookup: CDR1 SGDLS, CDR2 YYNGEE. The CDR3 has 15 amino acids. The CDR3 nucleotides are TGTGCCAGCAGCCCAGGACATGCAAGTATGTTTGGCTACACCTTC. Translated: CASSPGHASMFGYTF.

The chain recombines TRBV7-9 with TRBJ2-5; D ambiguous. V dropped 2 bases and J dropped 1 base, with 14 bases sitting between them. The germline CDR1 and CDR2 sequences are SEHNR and FQNEAQ (reference sequence). This CDR3 is built from 16 residues. The CDR3 region is CASSLNRSTFQETQYF. In DNA form, the CDR3 reads TGTGCCAGCAGCTTAAATCGGAGTACGTTCCAAGAGACCCAGTACTTC.

The gene calls are TRBV30 and TRBJ1-1; D is unresolved. V was pared by 7 bases and J by 0 bases, with 15 bases between. Germline CDR1 and CDR2: GTSNPN and SVGIG (reference sequence). The CDR3 spans 14 residues. The DNA for the CDR3 is TGTGCCTTGTGGGAGGACGGAGTGAACACTGAAGCTTTCTTT. Translated, it gives CALWEDGVNTEAFF.

The CDR3 spells CASSQSTGSYNEQFF. The CDR3 DNA follows: TGCGCCAGCAGCCAATCAACAGGCTCCTACAATGAGCAGTTCTTC. The chain links TRBV4-1 to TRBJ2-1; D is possibly TRBD1 (5 bases). Germline V CDR1 and CDR2: MGHRA, YSYEKL. The V and J ends lost 2 bases and 0 bases respectively, with 8 bases between them. The CDR3 has 15 residues.